This TCR beta chain appears in the sequencing data of a study of beta chain features in type 1 diabetes. Overall study context: Sorted cells examined across all samples numbered 107,917,701. Findings of the study overall: The influence of HLA type on TCRB rearrangement stayed undetermined. Insertions were fewer and deletions more numerous at VDJ junctions in type 1 diabetes patients. Shorter TCRB CDR3s, moderately but significantly so, marked every one of the four CD4+ subsets in Type 1 diabetes patients. Since sequencing was performed on cDNA, cells with high TCR expression could be over-represented.

cDNA synthesis used the whole RNA isolate, giving expressed TCRB sequences. Produced via immunoSEQ multiplex PCR; TCRdb's table is partial and in-frame only. The sample has a few hundred thousand clones; 14% are singletons. In regard to this clone: No antigen is known for it.

Looked up from germline, CDR1 is KGHSH and CDR2 is LQKENI. The CDR3 loop spans 15 amino acids. V was clipped by 3 bases and J by 8 bases; unmatched bases: 7. The source is a man aged 25 to 40 with type 1 diabetes. The source material was naive CD4+ T cells from blood. This chain links TRBV18 with TRBJ1-4; 9 nucleotides agree with TRBD1. The DNA of the CDR3 is TGTGCCAGCTCACCCCGGACAGGGGTAAACGAAAAACTGTTTTTT. Translation gives CASSPRTGVNEKLFF.